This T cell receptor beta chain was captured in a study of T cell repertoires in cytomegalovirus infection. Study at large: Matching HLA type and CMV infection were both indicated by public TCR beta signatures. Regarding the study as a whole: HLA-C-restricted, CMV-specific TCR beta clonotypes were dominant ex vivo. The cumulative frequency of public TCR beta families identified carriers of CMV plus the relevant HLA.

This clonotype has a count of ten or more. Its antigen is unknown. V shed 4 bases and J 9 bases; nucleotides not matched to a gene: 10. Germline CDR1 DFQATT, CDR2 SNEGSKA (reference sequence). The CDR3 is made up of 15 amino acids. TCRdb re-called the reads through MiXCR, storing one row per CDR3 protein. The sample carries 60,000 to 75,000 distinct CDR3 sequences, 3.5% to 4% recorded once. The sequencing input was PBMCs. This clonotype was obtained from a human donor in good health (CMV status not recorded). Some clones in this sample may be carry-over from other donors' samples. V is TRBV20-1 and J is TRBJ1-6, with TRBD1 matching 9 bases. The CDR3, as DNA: TGCAGTGCTAAAGTCGGGACAGGGACGAGTTCACCCCTCCACTTT. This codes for CSAKVGTGTSSPLHF.